This TCR beta chain derives from a study of OX40 agonist ivuxolimab in advanced cancers. Overall study: Every 2 weeks, patients received ivuxolimab intravenously, dosed at 0.01 to 10 mg/kg.

Some clones are missing from TCRdb's copy, which holds only in-frame ones; the method was immunoSEQ multiplex PCR. The sample lists about 91,000 clones, about nine tenths seen once, with 1.5% to 2% in the top ten. A note on this clone: Its antigen remains unknown.

Points from the study as a whole: The mean number of expanded clones was higher in CD8+ T cells than in CD4+.

Germline CDR1 reads SGHAT; CDR2 reads FQNNGV. The CDR3 is 14 residues long. Trimming shortened V by 5 bases and J by 5 bases, and 13 bases separated the two germline ends. Autoimmune disease history or systemic immunosuppression disqualified patients. The sequenced sample was CD4+ or CD8+ T cells sorted from blood, obtained in a trial of the OX40 agonist ivuxolimab. The clonotype originates from an adult with an advanced solid tumor such as melanoma, head and neck, liver or kidney cancer. The chain combines TRBV11-2 with TRBJ2-1, with D perhaps assigned TRBD1 or TRBD2 (5 bases each). CDR3 sequence: CASSHGTKNNEQFF. CDR3 nucleotides: TGTGCCAGCAGCCACGGGACCAAAAACAATGAGCAGTTCTTC.